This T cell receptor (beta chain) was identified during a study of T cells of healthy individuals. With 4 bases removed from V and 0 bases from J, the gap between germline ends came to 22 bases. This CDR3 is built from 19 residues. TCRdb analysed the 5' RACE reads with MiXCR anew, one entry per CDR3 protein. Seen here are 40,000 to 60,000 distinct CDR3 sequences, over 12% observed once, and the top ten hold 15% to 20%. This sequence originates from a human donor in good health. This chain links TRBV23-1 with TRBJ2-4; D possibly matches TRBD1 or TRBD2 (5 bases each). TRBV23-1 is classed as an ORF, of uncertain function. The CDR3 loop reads CASSPPTLGTLPAKNIQYF. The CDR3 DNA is TGCGCCAGCAGTCCTCCTACCCTCGGGACGCTTCCAGCCAAAAACATTCAGTACTTC.